Each of the 11 T cell receptor beta chains below was sequenced from the same sample in a study of control samples from healthy donors and cancer patients. Profiled with immunoSEQ multiplex PCR; TCRdb holds only in-frame clones, not every one. The data hold about 86,000 clones, with approximately 91% observed a single time. Sequencing was done on a sample of PBMCs. These receptors all come from a woman between 50 and 59 years old with colorectal cancer.

The rearrangement uses TRBV7-2 and TRBJ1-5, with a weak D call TRBD1 (5 bases). There are 15 residues in the CDR3. Trimming pared 1 base from V and 1 base from J, leaving 8 bases between. The germline V gene has CDR1 SGHTA and CDR2 FQGNSA. CDR3 bases: TGTGCCAGCAGCTTAGATAGGGGCAGCAATCAGCCCCAGCATTTT. Translating gives CASSLDRGSNQPQHF.

This clone showed up just once. The chain joins TRBV2 to TRBJ1-1; D may be TRBD1 (5 bases). Germline CDR1 reads SNHLY; CDR2 reads FYNNEI. V lost 6 bases and J 2 bases, leaving 16 bases between the germline ends. This CDR3 comprises 15 residues. The CDR3 nucleotides are TGTGCCAGCAGCCTAGGGGCAGGTTTAAACACTGAAGCTTTCTTT. This codes for CASSLGAGLNTEAFF.

CDR3 amino acids: CASSRGSAAGTDTQYF. CDR3 in DNA: TGTGCCAGCAGCAGGGGTAGCGCCGCCGGCACAGATACGCAGTATTTT. The rearrangement joins TRBV5-8 to TRBJ2-3; D is possibly TRBD1 or TRBD2 (5 bases each). CDR3 length equals 16 residues. V lost 4 bases and J 1 base, leaving 16 bases between the germline ends. The germline gives CDR1 SGHTS, CDR2 YDEGEE.

The chain employs TRBV18 and TRBJ1-2, with 7 bases lining up with TRBD1. Germline V gene lookup returns CDR1 KGHSH and CDR2 LQKENI. The V segment lost 3 bases and the J segment 6 bases; nucleotides outside the gene matches: 7. The CDR3 extends over 14 amino acids. The CDR3 nucleotides read TGTGCCAGCTCACCCCGACAGGGAGGGGATGGCTACACCTTC. It codes for CASSPRQGGDGYTF.

The chain combines TRBV2 with TRBJ2-1, with D unresolved. The V end lost 7 bases, the J end lost 6 bases, and 13 bases lay between the germline ends. The length of the CDR3 is 13 residues. Germline CDR1 is SNHLY and CDR2 is FYNNEI. CDR3 nucleotides: TGTGCCAGCAATACCAATCGTCGCAATGAGCAGTTCTTC. Translation: CASNTNRRNEQFF.

The V call is TRBV5-1, the J call TRBJ2-5; no clear D. The length of the CDR3 is 14 residues. The germline V gene encodes CDR1 SGHRS and CDR2 YFSETQ. Trimming cost V 5 bases and J 3 bases, with 14 bases left between them. Here the CDR3 reads CASRGWQIEETQYF. The CDR3 DNA sequence: TGCGCCAGCAGAGGCTGGCAAATCGAAGAGACCCAGTACTTC.

The chain has TRBV14 and TRBJ2-5, with 7 positions matching TRBD1. V was clipped by 6 bases and J by 2 bases; unmatched bases: 9. CDR3 length: 15 amino acids. CDR1 is SGHDN, CDR2 FVKESK, per germline. The DNA for the CDR3 is TGTGCCAGCAGTCTCTGGGACAGATTTCAAGAGACCCAGTACTTC. Translating it yields CASSLWDRFQETQYF.

This clone appeared once. The chain carries TRBV28 and TRBJ1-2; D is possibly TRBD1 (5 bases). From germline, CDR1 is MDHEN and CDR2 SYDVKM. The CDR3 length is 8 residues. V was shortened by 10 bases and J by 10 bases, with 7 bases between the two germline ends. CDR3 in amino acids: CATGNYTF. For the CDR3, the DNA is TGTGCCACAGGGAACTACACCTTC.

The CDR3 DNA reads TGTGCCAGTAGCACCCGGGACAGAATTAATACGCAGTATTTT. This translates into CASSTRDRINTQYF. J is TRBJ2-3 and V is TRBV19; 7 positions match TRBD1. The CDR3 covers 14 residues. V lost 6 bases and J lost 7; bases outside the gene matches: 10. Germline-derived CDR1 and CDR2 are LNHDA and SQIVND (reference sequence).

This clone appeared once. In DNA, the CDR3 is TGCAGTGCTAGTGGGAGACCCCTCTCCTACGAGCAGTACGTC. This codes for CSASGRPLSYEQYV. The chain couples TRBV20-1 to TRBJ2-7; TRBD2 is a possible D gene (5 bases). CDR3 length: 14 residues. The V and J ends lost 3 bases and 0 bases respectively, with 12 bases between them. Germline V gene data show CDR1 as DFQATT and CDR2 as SNEGSKA (reference sequence).

This rearrangement joins TRBV5-1 to TRBJ1-2; D remains ambiguous. V dropped 5 bases and J dropped 1 base, with 21 bases sitting between them. Germline CDR1 reads SGHRS; CDR2 reads YFSETQ. CDR3 size: 17 residues. The CDR3 sequence is CASRQGGDKRFNYGYTF. For the CDR3, the DNA is TGCGCCAGCAGACAAGGCGGCGACAAGCGATTTAACTATGGCTACACCTTC. The variable domain in full, completed from reference TRBV5-1 and TRBJ1-2, reads KAGVTQTPRYLIKTRGQQVTLSCSPISGHRSVSWYQQTPGQGLQFLFEYFSETQRNKGNFPGRFSGRQFSNSRSEMNVSTLELGDSALYLCASRQGGDKRFNYGYTFGSGTRLTVV.